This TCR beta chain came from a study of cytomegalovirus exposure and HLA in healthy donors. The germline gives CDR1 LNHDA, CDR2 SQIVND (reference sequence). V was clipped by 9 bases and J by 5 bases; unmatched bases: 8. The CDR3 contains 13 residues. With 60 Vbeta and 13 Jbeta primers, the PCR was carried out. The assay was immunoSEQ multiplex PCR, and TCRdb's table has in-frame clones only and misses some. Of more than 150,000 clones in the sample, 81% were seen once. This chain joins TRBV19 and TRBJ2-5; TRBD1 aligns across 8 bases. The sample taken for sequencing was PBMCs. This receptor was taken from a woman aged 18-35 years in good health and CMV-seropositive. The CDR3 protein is CASQGQEQETQYF. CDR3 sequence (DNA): TGTGCCAGCCAGGGACAGGAACAGGAGACCCAGTACTTC.